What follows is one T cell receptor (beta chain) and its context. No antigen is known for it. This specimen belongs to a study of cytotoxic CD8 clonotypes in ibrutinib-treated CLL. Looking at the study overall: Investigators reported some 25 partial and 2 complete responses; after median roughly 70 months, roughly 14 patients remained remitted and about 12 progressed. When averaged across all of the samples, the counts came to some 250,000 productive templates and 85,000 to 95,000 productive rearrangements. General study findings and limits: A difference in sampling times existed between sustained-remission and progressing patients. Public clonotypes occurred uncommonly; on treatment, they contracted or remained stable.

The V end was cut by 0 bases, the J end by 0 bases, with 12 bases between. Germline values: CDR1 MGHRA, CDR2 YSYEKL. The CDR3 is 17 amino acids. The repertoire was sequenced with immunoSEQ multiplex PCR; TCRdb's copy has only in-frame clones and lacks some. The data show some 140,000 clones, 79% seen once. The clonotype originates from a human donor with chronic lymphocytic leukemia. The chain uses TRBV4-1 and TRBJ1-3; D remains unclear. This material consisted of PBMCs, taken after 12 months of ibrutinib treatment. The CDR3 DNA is TGCGCCAGCAGCCAAGATTACCGACTCATCTCTGGAAACACCATATATTTT. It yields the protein CASSQDYRLISGNTIYF.